Many counts were recorded for the clone carrying this TCR beta chain. Its antigen is undetermined. The entry originates in a study of T cells in Graves' hyperthyroidism and ophthalmopathy. General study findings and limits: A model of 13 V-J features distinguished ophthalmopathy from stable hyperthyroidism.

Diagnostic decisions used clinical symptoms, serum thyroxine and TRAb, thyroid ultrasound and orbital computed tomography. TCR beta CDR3 regions were amplified from RNA. Researchers ran a first-round RT-PCR on the TCR CDR3 using the HTBI primer set. TCRdb analysed the multiplex PCR reads with MiXCR anew, one entry per CDR3 protein. Among 270,000 or so distinct CDR3 sequences listed, 25% to 30% were seen once. The CDR3 length is 13 residues. Germline CDR1 is SNHLY and CDR2 is FYNNEI. With 1 base removed from V and 10 bases from J, the gap between germline ends came to 13 bases. Sequenced material: blood. The genes are TRBV2 and TRBJ1-1; D uncertain. This sequence originates from a middle-aged man with Graves' hyperthyroidism that later progressed to Graves' ophthalmopathy. The CDR3 loop is CASSEGNKPPAFF. CDR3 DNA sequence: TGTGCCAGCAGTGAAGGTAACAAACCCCCAGCTTTCTTT.